The sequence of this T cell receptor (beta chain) was determined in a study of blood T cell repertoires in COVID-19. The CDR3 loop spans 17 amino acids. The V gene end was trimmed by 0 bases and the J gene end by 0 bases; junction bases not matched to a gene: 5. Germline-derived CDR1 and CDR2 are MNHNS and SASEGT. The method was immunoSEQ multiplex PCR; TCRdb's version includes in-frame clones alone and lacks a portion of them. Altogether fewer than 60,000 clones are present, about 85% being singletons, with the ten largest covering 10% to 15%. This rearrangement joins TRBV6-1 to TRBJ2-3; 8 bases match TRBD2. This receptor was taken from a woman at least 80 years old with acute or convalescent COVID-19. The sample taken for sequencing was peripheral blood. The CDR3 region is CASSEARTGGSTDTQYF. The CDR3 DNA reads as TGTGCCAGCAGTGAAGCGCGAACGGGGGGGAGCACAGATACGCAGTATTTT.